This record covers a single T cell receptor (beta chain). No antigen is known for it. These data belong to a study of blood T cell dynamics during melanoma immunotherapy. Overall study: Patients with metastatic melanoma got pembrolizumab or nivolumab-ipilimumab as first-line care. Notes on the study in general: Unlike progressors, later disease-control patients had W3 repertoires gaining clonality or diversity.

J lost 5 bases, V lost 7 bases, and 10 bases had no gene match. The CDR3 is made up of 14 amino acids. Germline lookup yields CDR1 SEHNR and CDR2 FQNEAQ (reference sequence). Clones were read by immunoSEQ multiplex PCR, and TCRdb kept only the in-frame ones, dropping some. The table records approximately 4,900 clones, around nine tenths of them present only once. The sample's time point: week 3, after first cycle of checkpoint inhibitor. Blood was drawn before treatment and at week 3 after checkpoint blockade. Apart from a couple of fast progressors, RECIST 1.1 response was judged 12 weeks post-infusion.

The rearrangement links TRBV7-9 to TRBJ1-1; 7 nucleotides match TRBD1. This receptor was obtained from a human donor with melanoma. The sample consisted of blood, taken from a patient treated with checkpoint blockade. The CDR3 nucleotides are TGTGCCAGCACCTCGACAGGGAGGAGGACTGAAGCTTTCTTT. As protein: CASTSTGRRTEAFF.